This T cell receptor beta chain was sequenced in a study of metastatic and nonmetastatic thyroid tumors. At the level of the study: Thyroid patients, malignant and benign, had repertoires compared across blood and tumor or nodule tissue.

Study conclusions and caveats: As reported, TCR beta diversity in blood and tumor was significantly higher in malignant thyroid tumors than in benign nodules.

This clone was found a few times. Antigen specificity is unknown. Sequence at one end of the junction differs from germline and may be a read error. CDR3 size: 14 residues. CDR1 LNHNV and CDR2 YYDKDF come from the germline V gene (reference sequence). Among the patients, none had received any treatment before thyroid surgery. Authors' processing steps: To classify distant metastasis in papillary thyroid cancer, a model was built from CDR3 differences across clinicopathological groups. TCRdb reprocessed the PCR reads using MiXCR. The V and J calls and clone size come from TCRdb's table, not from the authors' own analysis. Of around 38,000 clones listed, about 24% are singletons.

The receptor was derived from a female donor with papillary thyroid cancer or a benign thyroid nodule (not recorded which). Some clones in this sample may be carry-over from other donors' samples. This rearrangement joins TRBV15 to TRBJ1-1; D is possibly TRBD1 (5 bases). Material for sequencing was blood. The CDR3 nucleotides are TGTACCACCAGCAGATCCTCCCAGGATGGGGGAGCTTTCTTT. Translating gives CTTSRSSQDGGAFF.